This T cell receptor (beta chain) was captured by sequencing in a study of shared clonotypes between healthy human individuals. Study-level results: Clonotypes shared by all four sorted-subset donors had higher generation probabilities than non-shared clonotypes. On the whole, naive subsets had larger estimated richness than memory subsets had.

CD45RO negativity and positive selection for CCR7 defined naive CD8 cells, a population that excluded terminally differentiated effector memory CD45RA+ cells. Assay used: immunoSEQ multiplex PCR; TCRdb lists only in-frame clones, some missing. Of some 2.1 million clones listed, roughly 93% are singletons. This clone was seen a single time. Its antigen is not known. In germline, CDR1 is SQVTM, CDR2 ANQGSEA. After removal of 6 bases from V and 4 bases from J, the junction contained 5 bases not matched to a gene. CDR3 length equals 14 residues. Sequencing was done on a sample of naive CD8+ T cells from PBMCs. The V gene is TRBV29-1, the J gene TRBJ2-1; 11 nucleotides line up with TRBD2. The sequence came from a man between 18 and 29 years old in good health. Some clones in this sample may be carry-over from other donors' samples. The CDR3 here is CSVITSGRYNEQFF. DNA of the CDR3: TGCAGCGTCATAACTAGCGGGAGATACAATGAGCAGTTCTTC.